This T cell receptor (beta chain) stems from a study of technical replicates of blood from a few donors. Libraries were prepared by immunoSEQ multiplex PCR; TCRdb keeps only in-frame clonotypes and omits some of them. The table has about 74,000 clones, just under 95% seen once. The CDR3 extends over 13 amino acids. Germline V CDR1 and CDR2: MNHEY, SMNVEV (reference sequence). V was cut by 4 bases and J by 4 bases, with 10 bases left in between. The sequenced sample consisted of T cells isolated from PBMCs. The V gene is TRBV27, the J gene TRBJ1-1; a possible D gene is TRBD1 (6 bases). The sequence derives from a human donor in good health. CDR3 protein: CASSSNRVTEAFF. The CDR3 DNA sequence: TGTGCCAGCAGTTCAAACAGGGTCACTGAAGCTTTCTTT.